Listed below are T cell receptor beta chains from one sample, sequenced in a study of response to subunit inactivated influenza vaccine. MiXCR, applied by TCRdb to the RT-PCR reads, yields one record per CDR3 protein. This table holds about 570,000 distinct CDR3 sequences, around 11% found once. A further study also used this sample, focusing on T cells expressing NK-cell markers.

The input for sequencing was PBMCs from blood, taken on the day of vaccination. The source of these receptors is a man between 50 and 59 years old who received an inactivated influenza vaccine. Both conserved end residues are part of each CDR3. D genes are given only for firm matches. Size values are once, few and many counts, or a class for expanded clones, and some rows have none.

j_call: TRBJ2-4; d_call: -; clone_size: few; v_call: TRBV7-2; cdr3_length: 16; cdr3_aa: CASSLGPGPRGNIQYF; cdr3_nt: TGTGCCAGCAGCTTGGGGCCCGGTCCACGGGGGAACATTCAGTACTTC
j_call: TRBJ2-3; d_call: TRBD2; clone_size: -; v_call: TRBV19; cdr3_length: 17; cdr3_aa: CASSSTSGGFSTDTQYF; cdr3_nt: TGTGCCAGTAGTTCCACTAGCGGAGGGTTTAGCACAGATACGCAGTATTTT
j_call: TRBJ2-1; d_call: -; clone_size: few; v_call: TRBV14; cdr3_length: 15; cdr3_aa: CASSQVGGSPTEQFF; cdr3_nt: TGTGCCAGCAGCCAAGTAGGCGGTAGCCCCACTGAGCAGTTCTTC
j_call: TRBJ2-3; d_call: -; clone_size: few; v_call: TRBV10-3; cdr3_length: 16; cdr3_aa: CAISVMGREKTDTQYF; cdr3_nt: TGTGCCATCAGTGTCATGGGCAGGGAGAAGACAGATACGCAGTATTTT
j_call: TRBJ2-7; d_call: TRBD2; clone_size: few; v_call: TRBV20-1; cdr3_length: 15; cdr3_aa: CSAYWRGGSSYEQYF; cdr3_nt: TGCAGTGCTTATTGGAGGGGCGGGAGCTCCTACGAGCAGTACTTC
j_call: TRBJ2-5; d_call: -; clone_size: few; v_call: TRBV5-5; cdr3_length: 14; cdr3_aa: CASSRVGHQETQYF; cdr3_nt: TGTGCCAGCAGCCGCGTGGGGCACCAAGAGACCCAGTACTTC
j_call: TRBJ2-6; d_call: TRBD1; clone_size: few; v_call: TRBV6-1; cdr3_length: 17; cdr3_aa: CASKRTGAFSGANVLTF; cdr3_nt: TGTGCCAGCAAACGGACAGGGGCTTTTTCTGGGGCCAACGTCCTGACTTTC
j_call: TRBJ2-1; d_call: -; clone_size: few; v_call: TRBV21-1; cdr3_length: 15; cdr3_aa: CASSNSEGVYFEQFF; cdr3_nt: TGTGCCAGCAGCAATAGTGAGGGAGTTTACTTTGAGCAGTTCTTC
j_call: TRBJ2-1; d_call: -; clone_size: many; v_call: TRBV5-6; cdr3_length: 13; cdr3_aa: CASSLIGDNEQFF; cdr3_nt: TGTGCCAGCAGCTTGATAGGGGACAATGAGCAGTTCTTC
j_call: TRBJ2-7; d_call: TRBD1; clone_size: few; v_call: TRBV3-1; cdr3_length: 13; cdr3_aa: CASSRDSTNEQYF; cdr3_nt: TGTGCCAGCAGCCGGGACAGTACGAACGAGCAGTACTTC
j_call: TRBJ2-5; d_call: -; clone_size: -; v_call: TRBV29-1; cdr3_length: 12; cdr3_aa: CSVIQIQETQYF; cdr3_nt: TGCAGCGTGATACAAATTCAAGAGACCCAGTACTTC
j_call: TRBJ2-3; d_call: -; clone_size: few; v_call: TRBV20-1; cdr3_length: 12; cdr3_aa: CSGRGYADTQYF; cdr3_nt: TGCAGTGGGCGCGGGTATGCAGATACGCAGTATTTT
j_call: TRBJ1-2; d_call: TRBD1; clone_size: -; v_call: TRBV7-9; cdr3_length: 15; cdr3_aa: CASSLRDRTKDGYTF; cdr3_nt: TGTGCCAGCAGCCTAAGGGACAGGACCAAGGATGGCTACACCTTC
j_call: TRBJ2-7; d_call: -; clone_size: -; v_call: TRBV10-3; cdr3_length: 13; cdr3_aa: CAIRRGAADEQYF; cdr3_nt: TGTGCCATCAGACGGGGGGCCGCGGACGAGCAGTACTTC
j_call: TRBJ2-1; d_call: -; clone_size: few; v_call: TRBV10-3; cdr3_length: 15; cdr3_aa: CAISAGVGPYNEQFF; cdr3_nt: TGTGCCATCAGTGCCGGGGTGGGTCCCTACAATGAGCAGTTCTTC
j_call: TRBJ1-2; d_call: -; clone_size: many; v_call: TRBV20-1; cdr3_length: 13; cdr3_aa: CSARNRITLDYTF; cdr3_nt: TGCAGTGCTAGAAACAGAATAACTCTGGACTACACCTTC
j_call: TRBJ2-7; d_call: TRBD1; clone_size: -; v_call: TRBV3-1; cdr3_length: 14; cdr3_aa: CASSDPGQGYEQYF; cdr3_nt: TGTGCCAGCAGCGACCCGGGACAGGGCTACGAGCAGTACTTC
j_call: TRBJ2-5; d_call: TRBD2; clone_size: -; v_call: TRBV12-3/TRBV12-4; cdr3_length: 17; cdr3_aa: CASSPLLAGGRPETQYF; cdr3_nt: TGTGCCAGCAGTCCACTCCTAGCGGGAGGCCGCCCAGAGACCCAGTACTTC
j_call: TRBJ2-3; d_call: -; clone_size: -; v_call: TRBV2; cdr3_length: 14; cdr3_aa: CASSAMTESDTQYF; cdr3_nt: TGTGCCAGCAGTGCGATGACCGAGTCAGATACGCAGTATTTT
j_call: TRBJ2-2; d_call: -; clone_size: -; v_call: TRBV5-1; cdr3_length: 13; cdr3_aa: CASSYTDTGELFF; cdr3_nt: TGCGCCAGCAGCTACACGGACACCGGGGAGCTGTTTTTT
j_call: TRBJ1-6; d_call: -; clone_size: few; v_call: TRBV5-8; cdr3_length: 13; cdr3_aa: CASSLDRASPLHF; cdr3_nt: TGTGCCAGCAGCTTGGATAGGGCTTCACCCCTCCACTTT
j_call: TRBJ2-3; d_call: TRBD2; clone_size: -; v_call: TRBV2; cdr3_length: 15; cdr3_aa: CATRDGAGEWDTQYF; cdr3_nt: TGTGCCACAAGGGATGGTGCGGGAGAGTGGGATACGCAGTATTTT
j_call: TRBJ2-5; d_call: -; clone_size: few; v_call: TRBV5-1; cdr3_length: 15; cdr3_aa: CASSLERGPQETQYF; cdr3_nt: TGCGCCAGCAGCTTGGAACGGGGGCCCCAAGAGACCCAGTACTTC
j_call: TRBJ2-1; d_call: -; clone_size: few; v_call: TRBV9; cdr3_length: 16; cdr3_aa: CASSVGGGRDYNEQFF; cdr3_nt: TGTGCCAGCAGCGTAGGAGGAGGGCGAGATTACAATGAGCAGTTCTTC
j_call: TRBJ2-2; d_call: TRBD2; clone_size: few; v_call: TRBV20-1; cdr3_length: 17; cdr3_aa: CSAKKGLGSGGTGELFF; cdr3_nt: TGCAGTGCAAAAAAGGGCCTTGGGAGCGGGGGCACCGGGGAGCTGTTTTTT
j_call: TRBJ1-2; d_call: -; clone_size: many; v_call: TRBV5-1; cdr3_length: 12; cdr3_aa: CASSGVRLGYTF; cdr3_nt: TGCGCCAGCAGCGGAGTACGGCTTGGCTACACCTTC
j_call: TRBJ2-7; d_call: -; clone_size: -; v_call: TRBV9; cdr3_length: 14; cdr3_aa: CASSRVTGSYEQYF; cdr3_nt: TGTGCCAGCAGCAGAGTCACGGGCTCCTACGAGCAGTACTTC
j_call: TRBJ1-2; d_call: TRBD1; clone_size: -; v_call: TRBV5-1; cdr3_length: 13; cdr3_aa: CASSSQGDYGYTF; cdr3_nt: TGCGCCAGCAGCTCACAGGGGGACTATGGCTACACCTTC
j_call: TRBJ2-7; d_call: -; clone_size: few; v_call: TRBV10-1; cdr3_length: 13; cdr3_aa: CASSESGSYEQYF; cdr3_nt: TGCGCCAGCAGTGAGTCTGGTAGTTACGAGCAGTACTTC